This passage covers 5 T cell receptor beta chains from one sample sequenced in a study of Graves' ophthalmopathy and Graves' hyperthyroidism. RNA transcripts served as template for amplifying TCR beta CDR3 sequences. Amplification began with first-round RT-PCR using HTBI primers, then second-round multiplex PCR was performed. TCRdb reprocessed the multiplex PCR reads with MiXCR, giving one entry per CDR3 protein. The table lists about 620,000 distinct CDR3 sequences, 22% of them singletons. Source material: peripheral blood. The receptors shown here come from a woman aged 18-29 years with stable Graves' hyperthyroidism. Some clones in this sample may be carry-over from other donors' samples.

This clonotype was observed a handful of times. The V call is TRBV7-3, the J call TRBJ2-2, with TRBD1 matching 7 bases. The germline CDR1 and CDR2 sequences are SGHTA and FQGTGA. V lost 10 bases and J lost 0; bases outside the gene matches: 23. The CDR3 runs 20 residues. CDR3 protein: CATQRRFWSSGTANTGELFF. In nucleotides, the CDR3 is TGTGCCACCCAAAGGCGTTTTTGGTCCTCCGGGACAGCGAACACCGGGGAGCTGTTTTTT.

V usage is TRBV28 and J usage is TRBJ2-7; D may be TRBD2 (6 bases). CDR1 is MDHEN and CDR2 is SYDVKM in the germline V gene. Trimming removed 1 base at V and 6 bases at J, with 22 bases between. CDR3 length: 17 residues. CDR3 coding DNA: TGTGCCAGCAGTTTATTATCAGGTCGGGCAGGGAGGTCCGAGCAGTACTTC. It encodes CASSLLSGRAGRSEQYF.

The chain links TRBV18 to TRBJ2-7; maybe TRBD2 (6 bases). Germline V CDR1 and CDR2: KGHSH, LQKENI. The CDR3 extends over 13 amino acids. Trimming cost V 4 bases and J 7 bases, with 14 bases left between them. The CDR3 DNA follows: TGTGCCAGCTCACGATCCGGGACTTGGGAGCAGTACTTC. Translation gives CASSRSGTWEQYF.

The rearrangement links TRBV27 to TRBJ2-7; 8 bases match TRBD2. The CDR3 is made up of 15 amino acids. V lost 7 bases to trimming and J lost 3 bases; unmatched junction nucleotides: 11. Looked up from germline, CDR1 is MNHEY and CDR2 is SMNVEV (reference sequence). CDR3 region: CASTPQLADIYEQYF. The CDR3 DNA reads as TGTGCCAGCACCCCTCAACTAGCGGATATCTACGAGCAGTACTTC.

The table lists this clonotype with a few counts. The CDR3 DNA is TGTGCCAGCAGTTTAACAAATACAGTTGGTTTTGGTGGCTACACCTTC. This translates into CASSLTNTVGFGGYTF. The chain carries TRBV28 and TRBJ1-2; no clear D. Trimming pared 2 bases from V and 7 bases from J, leaving 20 bases between. Germline-derived CDR1 and CDR2 are MDHEN and SYDVKM. This CDR3 is 16 amino acids long.